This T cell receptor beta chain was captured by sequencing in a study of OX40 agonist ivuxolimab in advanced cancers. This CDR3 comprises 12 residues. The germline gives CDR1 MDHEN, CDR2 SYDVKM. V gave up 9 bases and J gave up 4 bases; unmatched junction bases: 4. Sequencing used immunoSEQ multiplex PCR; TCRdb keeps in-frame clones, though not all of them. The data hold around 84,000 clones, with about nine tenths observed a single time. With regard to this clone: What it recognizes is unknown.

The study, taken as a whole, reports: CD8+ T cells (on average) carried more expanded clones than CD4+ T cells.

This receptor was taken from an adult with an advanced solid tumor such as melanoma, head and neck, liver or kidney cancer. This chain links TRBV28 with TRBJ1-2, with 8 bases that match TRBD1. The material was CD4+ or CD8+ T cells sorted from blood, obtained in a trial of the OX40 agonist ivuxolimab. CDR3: CASGQGGYGYTF. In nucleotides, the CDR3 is TGTGCCAGTGGACAGGGTGGCTATGGCTACACCTTC.